This entry describes one TCR beta chain. Its antigen is currently not known. No qualities accompany the bases; no much larger clone lies one base away. This entry comes from a study of preoperative IRX-2 immunotherapy in early breast cancer (dated by TCRdb to about 2019). Read against the paper, the sample's treatment or condition label means: preoperative locoregional IRX-2 cytokine immunotherapy. The samples were obtained from a phase Ib study that tested preoperative, locoregional IRX-2 cytokine immunotherapy meant to prime immune responses. Before surgery, IRX-2 was given to the donors, who were patients with early-stage breast cancer. The germline V gene provides CDR1 ENHRY and CDR2 SYGVKD. The CDR3, cysteine through phenylalanine, is 14 amino acids long. Of all the DNA, just the CDR3 is kept, 42 bases in frame from base 1. V gives up 0 bases and J gives up 0 bases, and the segment between their germline ends measures 4 bases.

Libraries were prepared through the immunoSEQ multiplex PCR assay. This is the immuneACCESS table as TCRdb keeps it, with only in-frame sequences that have V and J called. A part of the clones is gone; compared with another copy, unresolved V genes explain less than half, and the rest is unexplained. The sample records 20,000 to 30,000 clones, approximately 95% of which are singletons. The ten biggest clones cover 15% to 20% of the sample. Here the sequenced sample was tumor tissue, taken after IRX-2 immunotherapy. The chain is assembled from TRBV10-3 and TRBJ2-3, with no reliable assignment of the D segment. This receptor was obtained from a human donor with breast cancer. At the DNA level, the sequence is TGTGCCATCAGTGAGTCGACTAGCACAGATACGCAGTATTTT. Its coded protein is CAISESTSTDTQYF.